This TCR beta chain was recorded in a study of T cells in localized non-small cell lung cancer. With respect to this clone: Its antigen is not identified.

The assay was immunoSEQ multiplex PCR, and TCRdb's table has in-frame clones only and misses some. The table records around 30,000 clones, approximately 78% of them present only once. Notes on the study in general: Highest T cell clonality was seen in uninvolved adjacent lung, surpassing that measured in tumor. Patients showing higher blood T cell density tended to see longer overall survival. Appearance in adjacent lung was seen for a median about 59 of the top 100 tumor clones. A single tumor region was sequenced, leaving heterogeneity possible.

Here the sequenced sample was peripheral blood, taken before any cancer treatment. The sequence derives from a male donor aged 60 or over with stage II squamous cell lung carcinoma.

The CDR3 is CASSPGRGDYGYTF. CDR3 nucleotides: TGCGCCAGCAGCCCCGGGAGGGGGGACTATGGCTACACCTTC. The V call is TRBV5-1, the J call TRBJ1-2; TRBD1 is a possible D gene (6 bases). CDR1 and CDR2 (germline): SGHRS, YFSETQ. V dropped 4 bases and J dropped 3 bases, with 13 bases sitting between them. The CDR3 spans 14 residues.